Each of the 19 T cell receptor beta chains below was sequenced from the same sample in a study of shared T cell receptors in the human thymus. Here immunoSEQ multiplex PCR was the method, and the copy in TCRdb shows in-frame clones only, minus some. Altogether about 380,000 clones are present, 95% being singletons, with the ten largest covering about 0.02%. The source material was thymocytes. These receptors originate from a human donor.

The chain recombines TRBV27 with TRBJ1-4; 9 positions agree with TRBD1. Trimming took 3 bases from V and 2 from J; bases not matched to a gene: 16. The CDR3 length is 20 residues. The germline CDR1 and CDR2 sequences are MNHEY and SMNVEV (reference sequence). The CDR3 DNA follows: TGTGCCAGCAGTTTCCCCCCCCCTGGGACAGGGACTTGCACTAATGAAAAACTGTTTTTT. This sequence encodes CASSFPPPGTGTCTNEKLFF.

The table lists this clone with a count of one. V is TRBV7-6 and J is TRBJ1-1, with D possibly matching TRBD1 (5 bases). The V end lost 3 bases, the J end lost 0 bases, and 20 bases lay between the germline ends. CDR3 size: 18 residues. In germline, CDR1 is SGHVS, CDR2 FNYEAQ. This CDR3 reads CASSFARADISMNTEAFF. DNA of the CDR3: TGTGCCAGCAGCTTCGCCCGGGCGGACATTAGCATGAACACTGAAGCTTTCTTT.

The V and J genes are TRBV10-2 and TRBJ2-1; 14 nucleotides line up with TRBD2. The J segment lost 0 bases and the V segment lost 4 bases, leaving 8 bases of the junction unmatched. Germline V CDR1 and CDR2: WSHSY, SAAADI. CDR3 size: 19 residues. Written as DNA, the CDR3 is TGCGCCAGCAGTGGCCGAGGGACTAGCGGGAGTAGCTCCTACAATGAGCAGTTCTTC. Residues: CASSGRGTSGSSSYNEQFF.

CDR3 sequence: CASSKTGGYEQYF. The CDR3 DNA follows: TGTGCCAGCAGCAAAACAGGGGGCTACGAGCAGTACTTC. The chain recombines TRBV5-4 with TRBJ2-7, with 8 bases matching TRBD1. Trimming removed 4 bases from V and 3 bases from J; junction bases left unmatched: 3. The germline CDR1 and CDR2 sequences are SGHNT and YYREEE (reference sequence). CDR3 size: 13 residues.

This chain uses TRBV10-2 with TRBJ2-1, with 10 bases that match TRBD1. The V segment lost 5 bases and the J segment 8 bases; nucleotides outside the gene matches: 12. The germline V gene encodes CDR1 WSHSY and CDR2 SAAADI. There are 16 residues in the CDR3. Here the CDR3 reads CASSPRTGGMTDEQFF. The CDR3 DNA sequence: TGCGCCAGCAGTCCCCGGACAGGGGGTATGACGGATGAGCAGTTCTTC.

The chain links TRBV7-8 to TRBJ2-1; D is possibly TRBD2 (6 bases). CDR3 length: 16 amino acids. The V and J ends lost 5 bases and 2 bases respectively, with 16 bases between them. Per the germline V gene, CDR1 is SGHVS and CDR2 is FQNEAQ. The CDR3 loop is CASSHRVAGTYNEQFF. In DNA, the CDR3 is TGTGCCAGCAGCCACCGGGTCGCGGGGACCTACAATGAGCAGTTCTTC.

The V gene is TRBV28, the J gene TRBJ2-1; either TRBD1 or TRBD2 may fit D (5 bases each). Trimming cost V 5 bases and J 4 bases, with 15 bases left between them. Per the germline V gene, CDR1 is MDHEN and CDR2 is SYDVKM. This CDR3 is 15 amino acids long. The CDR3 here is CASSTHRDGYNEQFF. The CDR3, as DNA: TGTGCCAGCAGTACCCACCGGGACGGTTACAATGAGCAGTTCTTC.

The chain couples TRBV29-1 to TRBJ2-6; 8 nucleotides line up with TRBD2. The CDR3 extends over 16 amino acids. The germline V gene has CDR1 SQVTM and CDR2 ANQGSEA. The V and J ends lost 5 bases and 2 bases, in that order; junction bases with no gene match: 8. The CDR3 region has the DNA TGCAGCGTTTCCCCGGGGGGGGAAGCTGGGGCCAACGTCCTGACTTTC. This encodes CSVSPGGEAGANVLTF.

The rearrangement joins TRBV28 to TRBJ2-3, with 11 bases lining up with TRBD1. The CDR3 totals 15 residues. Germline V gene data show CDR1 as MDHEN and CDR2 as SYDVKM. V dropped 8 bases and J dropped 2; count of bases not matched to a gene: 6. The CDR3 sequence: CASGRDRGSTDTQYF. CDR3 in DNA: TGTGCCAGCGGCCGGGACAGGGGGTCCACAGATACGCAGTATTTT.

The V and J genes are TRBV6-1 and TRBJ2-7; D unresolved. Trimming pared 7 bases from V and 5 bases from J, leaving 15 bases between. Germline CDR1 MNHNS, CDR2 SASEGT. The CDR3 is made up of 13 amino acids. This CDR3 is CASKPGQSDEQYF. The CDR3 bases are TGTGCCAGCAAGCCGGGCCAGTCAGACGAGCAGTACTTC.

The chain employs TRBV7-8 and TRBJ1-5; D is unclear. V lost 1 base and J 3 bases, leaving 16 bases between the germline ends. The germline CDR1 and CDR2 sequences are SGHVS and FQNEAQ. This CDR3 contains 17 residues. The CDR3 sequence: CASSLGSKSSDNQPQHF. The CDR3, as DNA: TGTGCCAGCAGCTTAGGATCGAAATCAAGTGACAATCAGCCCCAGCATTTT.

This clone was recorded only once. The chain combines TRBV27 with TRBJ2-4; the D is unclear. CDR3 size: 13 residues. Trimming left V 11 bases short and J 0 bases short, with 11 bases between. Per germline, CDR1 MNHEY and CDR2 SMNVEV (reference sequence). The CDR3: CAAGPLAKNIQYF. CDR3 nucleotides: TGTGCCGCTGGCCCCCTAGCCAAAAACATTCAGTACTTC.

J is TRBJ2-1 and V is TRBV6-4, with TRBD2 identical over 7 bases. Germline V gene lookup returns CDR1 MRHNA and CDR2 SNTAGT. V was pared by 8 bases and J by 7 bases, with 8 bases of the junction left unmatched. The CDR3 length is 13 residues. The CDR3 region has the DNA TGTGCCAGCTGTCGGACTAGTTTAAATGAGCAGTTCTTC. Protein: CASCRTSLNEQFF.

The chain is built from TRBV19 and TRBJ1-5; no clear D. V was shortened by 5 bases and J by 0 bases, with 8 bases between the two germline ends. The germline CDR1 and CDR2 sequences are LNHDA and SQIVND (reference sequence). The CDR3 extends over 14 amino acids. CDR3 DNA: TGTGCCAGTAGTCTAGCGTATAGCAATCAGCCCCAGCATTTT. This sequence encodes CASSLAYSNQPQHF.

V and J are TRBV5-4 and TRBJ2-1, with D possibly TRBD2 on 5 matching bases. Germline loops: CDR1 SGHNT, CDR2 YYREEE (reference sequence). CDR3 length: 15 amino acids. Trimming took 4 bases from V and 8 from J, leaving 19 bases between them. The CDR3 DNA reads TGTGCCAGCAGCCCTTGGCGGGCCGGTGAGGATGAGCAGTTCTTC. This sequence encodes CASSPWRAGEDEQFF.

The rearrangement uses TRBV14 and TRBJ2-7; TRBD2 matches 7 bases. Trimming cost V 1 base and J 4 bases; bases outside gene matches: 1. Germline CDR1 is SGHDN and CDR2 is FVKESK. The length of the CDR3 is 13 residues. CDR3 sequence reads: CASSQGGGYEQYF. In DNA form, the CDR3 reads TGTGCCAGCAGCCAAGGGGGGGGATACGAGCAGTACTTC.

The chain couples TRBV6-1 to TRBJ2-7; TRBD1 might be the D (5 bases). Germline V gene sequence: CDR1 MNHNS, CDR2 SASEGT. The CDR3 has 16 residues. V shed 1 base and J shed 6 bases, with 19 bases lying between them. The CDR3 is CASSEVKGPPDGEQYF. The CDR3, as DNA: TGTGCCAGCAGTGAAGTAAAGGGGCCCCCTGATGGCGAGCAGTACTTC.

V and J are TRBV4-1 and TRBJ2-7; D is perhaps TRBD2 (5 bases). Germline V CDR1 and CDR2: MGHRA, YSYEKL. The V and J ends lost 0 bases and 2 bases respectively, with 17 bases between them. There are 17 residues in the CDR3. Written as DNA, the CDR3 is TGCGCCAGCAGCCAAGAATTGACCCTAGCTCCCCCCTACGAGCAGTACTTC. Its protein product is CASSQELTLAPPYEQYF.

This sequence joins TRBV20-1 and TRBJ2-7; D not resolved. Germline CDR1 is DFQATT and CDR2 is SNEGSKA (reference sequence). Trimming pared 3 bases from V and 3 bases from J, leaving 6 bases between. This CDR3 is 11 amino acids long. The CDR3 sequence: CSASAHYEQYF. CDR3 DNA sequence: TGCAGTGCTAGCGCCCACTACGAGCAGTACTTC.